The clone carrying this T cell receptor beta chain was recorded many times. The antigen remains unidentified. Generation of TCR beta libraries employed quantitative 5'-RACE incorporating molecular barcodes. Each CDR3 protein is one row after TCRdb ran MiXCR on the 5' RACE reads. This repertoire shows roughly 490,000 distinct CDR3 sequences, approximately 5% found once; its top ten account for around 3.5%. The sample comes from a study of CD8 T cells in ankylosing spondylitis. Whole-study results and caveats: In peripheral blood, disease-linked CD8+ clones occurred at relatively low frequencies. In the blood and synovial fluid of reactive arthritis, some motif variants had been previously reported. The study looked at matched synovial fluid samples from ankylosing spondylitis patients. Disease-linked clones were reported to be significantly enriched there. A TCR beta motif made of several highly homologous variants seemed typical of ankylosing spondylitis blood.

Germline CDR1 is SQVTM and CDR2 is ANQGSEA. The CDR3 is made up of 11 amino acids. V gave up 6 bases and J gave up 10 bases; unmatched junction bases: 5. The TCR sequence derives from a male donor with ankylosing spondylitis. The V gene is TRBV29-1, the J gene TRBJ2-1, with 8 bases that match TRBD2. Sequenced material: blood, either unsorted or a sorted T cell fraction (not recorded which). CDR3 protein: CSVAGRAEQFF. CDR3 DNA: TGCAGCGTCGCCGGGAGGGCCGAGCAGTTCTTC.